A selection of T cell receptor beta chains follows, all from one sample in a study of blood T cell repertoires in COVID-19. Some clones are missing from TCRdb's copy, which holds only in-frame ones; the method was immunoSEQ multiplex PCR. The sample consists of around 80,000 clones, about 80% of them appearing once. Sequencing used peripheral blood. The receptors here all came from a human donor in a cohort sampled during active COVID-19. CDR3s include the opening cysteine and the closing phenylalanine or tryptophan. D genes are given only for firm matches. For some rows the clone size is stated as once, few or many, or as a class when expanded; others skip it.

D	size	V	J	DNA	CDR3
NA	NA	TRBV18	TRBJ2-5	TGTGCCAGCTCAGCCCTAGAATCTCTTCAAGAGACCCAGTACTTC	CASSALESLQETQYF
TRBD2	NA	TRBV2	TRBJ2-1	TGTGCCAGCAGTGAGCTGCCTAGCGGGGGGCTAAATGAGCAGTTCTTC	CASSELPSGGLNEQFF
NA	NA	TRBV7-9	TRBJ1-3	TGTGCCAGCAGCTTAACAGGCTCTGGAAACACCATATATTTT	CASSLTGSGNTIYF
TRBD1	NA	TRBV7-3	TRBJ1-1	TGTGCCAGCAGCCCAGGGGGTGCGGTCACTGAAGCTTTCTTT	CASSPGGAVTEAFF
TRBD1	NA	TRBV28	TRBJ1-4	TGTGCCAGCAGTTTATGGGCAGACAGGGTGAAAGAAAAACTGTTTTTT	CASSLWADRVKEKLFF
TRBD1	NA	TRBV9	TRBJ1-1	TGTGCCAGTGGCTCTGGAACAGGGGGTCCGAACACTGAAGCTTTCTTT	CASGSGTGGPNTEAFF
NA	NA	TRBV27	TRBJ2-3	TGTGCCAGCAGTTTAAAAGACTTGGCCACGCAGTATTTT	CASSLKDLATQYF
NA	NA	TRBV19	TRBJ2-5	TGTGCCAGTAGCACCGGACTGGGCCCAGAGACCCAGTACTTC	CASSTGLGPETQYF
NA	NA	TRBV11-3	TRBJ1-6	TGTGCCAGCAGCCCAAAAGCCCATTCACCCCTCCACTTT	CASSPKAHSPLHF
NA	once	TRBV30	TRBJ1-5	TGTGCCTGGAGTGTATCGGTCGGGGATCAGCCCCAGCATTTT	CAWSVSVGDQPQHF
NA	NA	TRBV5-4	TRBJ1-1	TGTGCCAGCAGCTTTACAGGGATGGGCACTGAAGCTTTCTTT	CASSFTGMGTEAFF
NA	NA	TRBV10-2	TRBJ2-7	TGCGCCAGCAGTGAGTCGGGTGGAGTGGGGAGCTCCTACGAGCAGTACTTC	CASSESGGVGSSYEQYF
TRBD1	once	TRBV18	TRBJ1-1	TGTGCCAGCTCACCTAGACAGGGGGCAGTGAACACTGAAGCTTTCTTT	CASSPRQGAVNTEAFF
TRBD1	medium-sized	TRBV14	TRBJ2-7	TGTGCCAGCAGCCGGGACAGGTCCTACGAGCAGTACTTC	CASSRDRSYEQYF
NA	NA	TRBV6-5	TRBJ2-1	TGTGCCAGCAGTTACTCTGTGACAGTAGAGCAGTTCTTC	CASSYSVTVEQFF
NA	once	TRBV7-3	TRBJ1-1	TGTGCCAGCAGCTTAAACGGGAACACTGAAGCTTTCTTT	CASSLNGNTEAFF
TRBD2	NA	TRBV4-2	TRBJ2-5	TGTGCCAGCAGCCAAGATACGCGGGGGGAGACCCAGTACTTC	CASSQDTRGETQYF
NA	NA	TRBV28	TRBJ1-2	TGTGCCAGCAGAAGGGGGGGTTCAGCCAGGTATGGCTACACCTTC	CASRRGGSARYGYTF
TRBD1	NA	TRBV6-4	TRBJ1-1	TGTGCCAGCAGGCCCAAAGGACAGGGTAGCACTGAAGCTTTCTTT	CASRPKGQGSTEAFF
TRBD1	NA	TRBV18	TRBJ1-5	TGTGCCAGCTCACCAGGGGACAGGGGCAATCAGCCCCAGCATTTT	CASSPGDRGNQPQHF
NA	NA	TRBV24-1	TRBJ1-2	TGTGCCACCAGTGATCGGGACACGTCCTATGGCTACACCTTC	CATSDRDTSYGYTF
NA	NA	TRBV6-5	TRBJ1-4	TGTGCCAGCAGACCCCCTGGGGCAGGGAATGAAAAACTGTTTTTT	CASRPPGAGNEKLFF
TRBD1	few	TRBV28	TRBJ1-5	TGTGCCAGCAGTTTATCAACAGGGACAGGGCTTCGTCAGCCCCAGCATTTT	CASSLSTGTGLRQPQHF
TRBD1	NA	TRBV19	TRBJ2-7	TGTGCCAGTAGTATGGGGTGGACAGGGATCGACTACGAGCAGTACTTC	CASSMGWTGIDYEQYF
NA	NA	TRBV24-1	TRBJ2-6	TGTGCCACCAGTGATTCCGGGTTAGCTGGGGCCAACGTCCTGACTTTC	CATSDSGLAGANVLTF
TRBD2	NA	TRBV5-4	TRBJ2-2	TGTGCCAGCAGCTCCGAGCGGGGGGGCATCGGGGAGCTGTTTTTT	CASSSERGGIGELFF
TRBD1	NA	TRBV6-5	TRBJ2-1	TGTGCCAGCAGTTACCGGGACAGGAACTACAATGAGCAGTTCTTC	CASSYRDRNYNEQFF
TRBD1	NA	TRBV5-8	TRBJ2-5	TGTGCCAGCAGCTCGGGGGGCACAGGGGGCCGGGGGGAGACCCAGTACTTC	CASSSGGTGGRGETQYF
TRBD2	NA	TRBV5-1	TRBJ2-4	TGCGCCAGCAGCTCGACTAGCGGGGGGGCCGGTTACATTCAGTACTTC	CASSSTSGGAGYIQYF
TRBD1	NA	TRBV5-4	TRBJ2-5	TGTGCCAGCAGCCACCCGACAGGGGGAGGGGAGACCCAGTACTTC	CASSHPTGGGETQYF
NA	NA	TRBV3-1/TRBV3-2	TRBJ2-7	TGTGCCAGCAGCCAAGCGGGGGAAACCTACGAGCAGTACTTC	CASSQAGETYEQYF
NA	once	TRBV27	TRBJ1-5	TGTGCCAGCAGTTCCTCTCCAGGGGCCAATCAGCCCCAGCATTTT	CASSSSPGANQPQHF
NA	NA	TRBV5-5	TRBJ1-3	TGTGCCAGCAGCATATCCGGGGAGGCTAGAAACACCATATATTTT	CASSISGEARNTIYF
TRBD2	NA	TRBV15	TRBJ2-2	TGTGCCACCACCACGAACCCGGGGGGCGGGGAGCTGTTTTTT	CATTTNPGGGELFF
TRBD1	NA	TRBV11-3	TRBJ2-6	TGTGCCAGCAGGGGACAGCCCTCTGGGGCCAACGTCCTGACTTTC	CASRGQPSGANVLTF
TRBD2	NA	TRBV15	TRBJ2-1	TGTGCCACGCGTAAAGGCGGGAGAGGGGATGACAATGAGCAGTTCTTC	CATRKGGRGDDNEQFF
NA	NA	TRBV3-1/TRBV3-2	TRBJ2-7	TGTGCCAGCAGCCAAGTCTACAGCTCCTACGAGCAGTACTTC	CASSQVYSSYEQYF
TRBD2	NA	TRBV4-1	TRBJ2-1	TGCGCCAGCAGCCTGGAACCCAGCGGGAGGGCCAGGGAGCAGTTCTTC	CASSLEPSGRAREQFF
NA	once	TRBV27	TRBJ2-2	TGTGGATGCCGGGACACAAACACCGGGGAGCTGTTTTTT	CGCRDTNTGELFF
NA	once	TRBV5-1	TRBJ2-2	TGCGCCAGCAGCCCCGGGACTCGGGGAGGCACCGGGGAGCTGTTTTTT	CASSPGTRGGTGELFF
TRBD2	NA	TRBV5-3	TRBJ2-7	TGTGCCAGAAGCTCCCTCAGCGGGGAGGGGTACGAGCAGTACTTC	CARSSLSGEGYEQYF
TRBD2	once	TRBV6-2/TRBV6-3	TRBJ2-1	TGTGCCAGCAGTCCCAGCGGGGCCGGGGGTCTCAATGAGCAGTTCTTC	CASSPSGAGGLNEQFF
TRBD1	NA	TRBV5-1	TRBJ2-2	TGCGCCAGCAGCTTGGAGGGGGCAGGGTCCGGGGAGCTGTTTTTT	CASSLEGAGSGELFF
TRBD1	NA	TRBV6-5	TRBJ2-1	TGTGCCAGCAGCCGGACAGGGCCCAATGAGCAGTTCTTC	CASSRTGPNEQFF
TRBD1	NA	TRBV30	TRBJ2-7	TGTGCCTCTACGACAGGGGGTCCCTACGAGCAGTACTTC	CASTTGGPYEQYF
NA	once	TRBV5-6	TRBJ1-2	TGTGCCAGCAGCTTGAATCGGGGCTATGGCTACACCTTC	CASSLNRGYGYTF
NA	NA	TRBV18	TRBJ1-1	TGTGCCAGCTCACCAACTGATTGGAGGGGCACTGAAGCTTTCTTT	CASSPTDWRGTEAFF
NA	NA	TRBV7-6	TRBJ2-1	TGTGCCAGCAGCTTAGGCGGGGGCGGCGGCTACAATGAGCAGTTCTTC	CASSLGGGGGYNEQFF
NA	NA	TRBV3-1/TRBV3-2	TRBJ2-3	TGTGCCAGCAGCCAACGTGGGAGAGACACAGATACGCAGTATTTT	CASSQRGRDTDTQYF
NA	NA	TRBV24-1	TRBJ2-3	TGTGCCACCAGTGTTAGTACAGATACGCAGTATTTT	CATSVSTDTQYF
NA	NA	TRBV2	TRBJ2-7	TGTGCCAGCAGTGCCTACTACGAGCAGTACTTC	CASSAYYEQYF
TRBD1	once	TRBV11-1	TRBJ2-2	TGTGCCAGCAGTCGGGACAGGGAAAACACCGGGGAGCTGTTTTTT	CASSRDRENTGELFF
TRBD2	NA	TRBV11-2	TRBJ2-3	TGTGCCAGCAGCTTAGATATGGGACTAGACACGCAGTATTTT	CASSLDMGLDTQYF
TRBD2	NA	TRBV5-1	TRBJ2-2	TGCGCCAGCAGCTTACGGGGGGGCCCCGACACCGGGGAGCTGTTTTTT	CASSLRGGPDTGELFF